This T cell receptor beta chain derives from a study of T cell responses to AZD1222 COVID-19 vaccine. The table came from immunoSEQ multiplex PCR; TCRdb's copy has only in-frame clones and leaves some out. The table lists some 130,000 clones, over 85% of them singletons. The germline V gene has CDR1 LNHDA and CDR2 SQIVND (reference sequence). V dropped 3 bases and J dropped 11; count of bases not matched to a gene: 12. The CDR3 length is 14 residues. There are a few counts of this clone. The sample in question was peripheral blood, obtained on day 0 of AZD1222 vaccination. The source is an adult in good health. The rearrangement uses TRBV19 and TRBJ1-1; 7 bases are a match to TRBD1. This chain's CDR3 is CASSMKSEQGSAFF. As DNA, the CDR3 is TGTGCCAGTAGTATGAAGTCGGAACAGGGGTCGGCTTTCTTT.